The 27 T cell receptor beta chains in this list originate from one sample, sequenced in a study of blood T cells in healthy people across ages. Alongside a J-beta primer mix, a sample-barcoded 5' primer served in a second PCR lasting about 7 to 11 cycles. TCRdb re-derived calls from the 5' RACE reads in MiXCR, one entry per CDR3 protein. The data hold 750,000 to 950,000 distinct CDR3 sequences, with about 55% observed a single time. The source material was blood. These receptors originate from a man older than 75 in good health.

V usage is TRBV29-1 and J usage is TRBJ1-4, with 7 positions matching TRBD1. This CDR3 has 13 amino acids. With V trimmed by 5 bases and J by 4 bases, 4 bases remained unmatched. Germline CDR1 reads SQVTM; CDR2 reads ANQGSEA. The CDR3 DNA reads TGCAGCGTTTACAGGGGCCTTAATGAAAAACTGTTTTTT. Its protein product is CSVYRGLNEKLFF.

This clonotype was seen just once. Germline and junction disagree at one end, which may indicate a read error. The chain couples TRBV24-1 to TRBJ2-1, with 16 positions matching TRBD2. Germline V lookup: CDR1 KGHDR, CDR2 SFDVKD. The CDR3 is 19 amino acids. As DNA, the CDR3 is TGTGCCACCAGTGACCGCGGGACTAGCGGGGGGGTTAACACCGGGGAGCTGTTCTTC. Protein product: CATSDRGTSGGVNTGELFF.

The V call is TRBV5-6, the J call TRBJ2-7; 7 bases match TRBD2. Trimming took 2 bases from V and 2 from J; bases not matched to a gene: 13. From germline, CDR1 is SGHDT and CDR2 YYEEEE. The CDR3 consists of 17 residues. The CDR3 DNA follows: TGTGCCAGCAGCTTATCTCCGCTCAGCGGGAAGGCCTACGAGCAGTACTTC. Residues: CASSLSPLSGKAYEQYF.

The chain joins TRBV20-1 to TRBJ2-5, with 9 bases lining up with TRBD2. CDR1 and CDR2 (germline): DFQATT, SNEGSKA (reference sequence). This CDR3 spans 18 amino acids. Trimming took 3 bases from V and 2 from J; bases not matched to a gene: 16. CDR3 loop: CSASPLGTSRRKQETQYF. CDR3 in DNA: TGCAGTGCTAGCCCCTTGGGGACTAGCCGGCGGAAGCAAGAGACCCAGTACTTC.

This chain links TRBV6-5 with TRBJ2-1; either TRBD1 or TRBD2 may fit D (5 bases each). This CDR3 is 13 amino acids long. Germline assignment: CDR1 MNHEY and CDR2 SVGAGI. The V end was cut by 2 bases, the J end by 7 bases, with 9 bases between. CDR3 protein: CASSYRGRNEQFF. As DNA, the CDR3 is TGTGCCAGCAGTTACCGGGGACGGAATGAGCAGTTCTTC.

This clonotype has ten or more counts. The chain is built from TRBV5-1 and TRBJ2-5, with D possibly matching TRBD2 (5 bases). The V end lost 2 bases, the J end lost 3 bases, and 20 bases lay between the germline ends. Germline values: CDR1 SGHRS, CDR2 YFSETQ. CDR3 length: 17 amino acids. In nucleotides, the CDR3 is TGCGCCAGCAGCTTAGGCACAAGAACCCCGAGGGAAGAGACCCAGTACTTC. Residues: CASSLGTRTPREETQYF.

This sequence joins TRBV20-1 and TRBJ2-3; D not certain. This CDR3 region has 13 residues. The V and J ends lost 3 bases and 4 bases respectively, with 11 bases between them. Per germline, CDR1 DFQATT and CDR2 SNEGSKA (reference sequence). The CDR3 sequence is CSASPPVADTQYF. DNA for the CDR3: TGCAGTGCTAGTCCCCCCGTGGCAGATACGCAGTATTTT.

This clonotype was observed a handful of times. The chain links TRBV5-5 to TRBJ1-4, with D unresolved. With 1 base removed from V and 0 bases from J, the gap between germline ends came to 4 bases. Germline V gene sequence: CDR1 SGHKS, CDR2 YYEKEE (reference sequence). The CDR3 has 14 amino acids. CDR3 bases: TGTGCCAGCAGCTTGCTCGCAACTAATGAAAAACTGTTTTTT. As protein: CASSLLATNEKLFF.

The rearrangement uses TRBV20-1 and TRBJ2-4; the D gene is possibly TRBD2 (6 bases). Germline CDR1 is DFQATT and CDR2 is SNEGSKA (reference sequence). This CDR3 region has 15 residues. Trimming cost V 0 bases and J 3 bases, with 12 bases left between them. The CDR3 spells CSARDDGGGKNIQYF. Here the CDR3 DNA reads TGCAGTGCTAGAGACGACGGGGGAGGCAAAAACATTCAGTACTTC.

On this clonotype: An end of the junction differs from the germline gene, which may be a read error. The genes are TRBV7-9 and TRBJ1-4; D is unclear. This CDR3 spans 14 amino acids. The germline gives CDR1 SEHNR, CDR2 FQNEAQ (reference sequence). CDR3 in DNA: TGTGCCGGCAGCTCCCTCCGTAAGCTTGAAAAACTGTTTTTT. The encoded protein is CAGSSLRKLEKLFF. Drawing the rest from reference TRBV7-9 and TRBJ1-4, the complete variable domain is DTGVSQNPRHKITKRGQNVTFRCDPISEHNRLYWYRQTLGQGPEFLTYFQNEAQLEKSRLLSDRFSAERPKGSFSTLEIQRTEQGDSAMYLCAGSSLRKLEKLFFGSGTQLSVL.

This clonotype was recorded at least ten times. The rearrangement uses TRBV12-3 or TRBV12-4 and TRBJ1-5; weak D call: TRBD1 (5 bases). The V end lost 5 bases, the J end lost 6 bases, and 11 bases lay between the germline ends. This CDR3 has 13 residues. This CDR3 reads CASSTQTAQPQHF. CDR3 nucleotide sequence: TGTGCCAGCAGTACCCAGACAGCTCAGCCCCAGCATTTT.

The rearrangement joins TRBV20-1 to TRBJ2-7, with a possible D match to TRBD2 (5 bases). With 0 bases removed from V and 2 bases from J, the gap between germline ends came to 17 bases. Germline values: CDR1 DFQATT, CDR2 SNEGSKA (reference sequence). The CDR3 is 16 residues long. DNA for the CDR3: TGCAGTGCTAGAGATGCCGAAAGGGCGGGCGCCTACGAGCAGTACTTC. Its translation is CSARDAERAGAYEQYF.

V gene TRBV5-6 combines with J gene TRBJ2-7; maybe TRBD2 (5 bases). Trimming removed 3 bases at V and 7 bases at J, with 26 bases between. CDR1 and CDR2 from the germline V gene are SGHDT and YYEEEE. The length of the CDR3 is 17 residues. As DNA, the CDR3 is TGTGCCAGCAGCTCCAATAGACGGGCGGGCATTTACAATGAGCAGTACTTC. Its protein product is CASSSNRRAGIYNEQYF.

The chain combines TRBV5-1 with TRBJ2-6; D possibly corresponds to TRBD1 (5 bases). V dropped 5 bases and J dropped 0 bases, with 15 bases sitting between them. CDR3 length: 17 amino acids. Germline lookup yields CDR1 SGHRS and CDR2 YFSETQ. The CDR3 DNA sequence: TGCGCCAGCAGTAGTGACAGCATCCCCTCTGGGGCCAACGTCCTGACTTTC. Amino acids: CASSSDSIPSGANVLTF.

The chain uses TRBV4-2 and TRBJ2-7, with D unresolved. The CDR3 runs 15 residues. The V end was cut by 1 base, the J end by 4 bases, with 14 bases between. Germline V lookup: CDR1 LGHNA, CDR2 YNFKEQ. DNA for the CDR3: TGTGCCAGCAGCCAAGTGAGAGACCCCCGGTACGAGCAGTACTTC. Its translation: CASSQVRDPRYEQYF.

This clonotype has a handful of counts. The gene calls are TRBV29-1 and TRBJ2-7; 8 positions agree with TRBD1. The junction had 3 bases not matched to a gene; V was cut back by 3 bases and J by 5 bases. The CDR3 totals 12 residues. In germline, CDR1 is SQVTM, CDR2 ANQGSEA. The CDR3 bases are TGCAGCGTTGACAGGGGGCGCAACGAGCAGTACTTC. It codes for CSVDRGRNEQYF.

The CDR3: CASRLRATDTQYF. In nucleotides, the CDR3 is TGTGCCAGCAGGCTTAGGGCCACAGATACGCAGTATTTT. This chain uses TRBV7-3 with TRBJ2-3; no reliable D call. Germline V gene sequence: CDR1 SGHTA, CDR2 FQGTGA. This CDR3 has 13 residues. V was clipped by 6 bases and J by 2 bases, with 9 bases between them.

This clonotype has ten or more counts. The rearrangement links TRBV18 to TRBJ2-7, with unresolved D. V was pared by 0 bases and J by 2 bases, with 2 bases between. Germline CDR1 reads KGHSH; CDR2 reads LQKENI. This CDR3 is built from 12 residues. The CDR3: CASSPPTYEQYF. The CDR3 DNA sequence: TGTGCCAGCTCACCACCTACCTACGAGCAGTACTTC.

The gene calls are TRBV29-1 and TRBJ1-2, with D maybe TRBD1 (6 bases). Germline V CDR1 and CDR2: SQVTM, ANQGSEA. The V end was cut by 1 base, the J end by 7 bases, with 16 bases between. The CDR3 loop spans 14 amino acids. Written as DNA, the CDR3 is TGCAGCGTTGAAGTAGCAGGGGAGAGGTTTGGCTACACCTTC. It yields the protein CSVEVAGERFGYTF.

The chain is built from TRBV9 and TRBJ2-1, with 13 bases that match TRBD2. CDR3 size: 19 residues. Germline lookup yields CDR1 SGDLS and CDR2 YYNGEE. Trimming removed 0 bases from V and 2 bases from J; junction bases left unmatched: 8. The CDR3 DNA reads as TGTGCCAGCAGCGTAGCCCAGACTAGCGGGAGGTCCCCCTACAATGAGCAGTTCTTC. Amino acids: CASSVAQTSGRSPYNEQFF.

The chain carries TRBV20-1 and TRBJ2-1; D is undetermined. V was clipped by 5 bases and J by 7 bases, with 15 bases between them. The CDR3 contains 13 residues. The germline gives CDR1 DFQATT, CDR2 SNEGSKA (reference sequence). Written as DNA, the CDR3 is TGCAGTGCTCCCCGCCTCATGAATAATGAGCAGTTCTTC. This codes for CSAPRLMNNEQFF.

This sequence joins TRBV2 and TRBJ2-7; D is ambiguous. The CDR3 is made up of 12 amino acids. In germline, CDR1 is SNHLY, CDR2 FYNNEI. V was clipped by 6 bases and J by 1 base, with 7 bases between them. DNA for the CDR3: TGTGCCAGCAGGGAGAATTCCTACGAGCAGTACTTC. It translates to CASRENSYEQYF.

The V call is TRBV7-3, the J call TRBJ2-4; a possible D gene is TRBD2 (6 bases). This CDR3 has 15 amino acids. Germline-derived CDR1 and CDR2 are SGHTA and FQGTGA. Trimming pared 3 bases from V and 3 bases from J, leaving 12 bases between. CDR3 nucleotide sequence: TGTGCCAGCAGCTTTGCCGGGGGTGGCAAAAACATTCAGTACTTC. Translating it yields CASSFAGGGKNIQYF. The full variable domain, its missing parts supplied by reference TRBV7-3 and TRBJ2-4, is GAGVSQTPSNKVTEKGKYVELRCDPISGHTALYWYRQSLGQGPEFLIYFQGTGAADDSGLPNDRFFAVRPEGSVSTLKIQRTERGDSAVYLCASSFAGGGKNIQYFGAGTRLSVL.

This clonotype was observed a handful of times. The chain employs TRBV3-1 and TRBJ1-1; 8 positions match TRBD1. The CDR3 runs 12 residues. Germline CDR1 and CDR2: LGHDT and YNNKEL (reference sequence). Unmatched junction bases numbered 1, after V lost 4 bases and J lost 6 bases. CDR3 protein: CASSRTGSEAFF. DNA of the CDR3: TGTGCCAGCAGCCGGACAGGGTCTGAAGCTTTCTTT. The full variable domain, with the rest looked up from reference TRBV3-1 and TRBJ1-1, is DTAVSQTPKYLVTQMGNDKSIKCEQNLGHDTMYWYKQDSKKFLKIMFSYNNKELIINETVPNRFSPKSPDKAHLNLHINSLELGDSAVYFCASSRTGSEAFFGQGTRLTVV.

The V gene is TRBV24-1, the J gene TRBJ2-3; D may be TRBD2 (5 bases). This CDR3 is built from 12 residues. Per germline, CDR1 KGHDR and CDR2 SFDVKD. V was clipped by 4 bases and J by 7 bases, with 8 bases between them. The CDR3 DNA is TGTGCCACCAGTGAGTCCGGGAATACGCAGTATTTT. Its protein is CATSESGNTQYF.

This chain joins TRBV24-1 and TRBJ2-1; 8 bases match TRBD2. Germline CDR1 and CDR2: KGHDR and SFDVKD. The trim removed 7 bases at V and 7 bases at J, leaving 11 bases unmatched. This CDR3 is 15 amino acids long. The CDR3: CATRPTSDRENEQFF. The CDR3 nucleotides are TGTGCCACCAGACCGACTAGCGACAGAGAAAATGAGCAGTTCTTC.

This clonotype was seen a single time. CDR3 loop: CSVVGRMNTEAFF. Written as DNA, the CDR3 is TGCAGCGTTGTCGGACGGATGAACACTGAAGCTTTCTTT. V and J are TRBV29-1 and TRBJ1-1; D remains ambiguous. The V end lost 4 bases, the J end lost 0 bases, and 9 bases lay between the germline ends. Looked up from germline, CDR1 is SQVTM and CDR2 is ANQGSEA. There are 13 residues in the CDR3.